These 4 T cell receptor beta chains were sequenced from one sample in a study of CXCR3-negative and CXCR3-positive naive CD8 T cells. 5' RACE with UMI labels generated the TRB cDNA libraries. TCRdb reworked the 5' RACE reads into one entry per CDR3 protein, no DNA. This sample carries more than 45,000 distinct CDR3 sequences, with approximately 0.45% going to the ten biggest clones. Sequences were obtained from naive CXCR3- CD8+ T cells from blood. Subset given: CD45RO-CCR7+CD27+CD95- naive CD8+ T cells lacking CXCR3 (TNR3-). All receptors derive from a human donor in good health. Some clones in this sample may be carry-over from other donors' samples.

This rearrangement joins TRBV7-9 to TRBJ2-1; lacking DNA, the TRBD2 call made by TCRdb goes unchecked. Germline lookup yields CDR1 SEHNR and CDR2 FQNEAQ (reference sequence). This CDR3 has 13 amino acids. CDR3 sequence reads: CASSPRGNNEQFF.

The chain links TRBV20-1 to TRBJ2-1. The CDR3 has 13 amino acids. Germline V lookup: CDR1 DFQATT, CDR2 SNEGSKA (reference sequence). CDR3 protein: CSARDLNYNEQFF.

The chain carries TRBV5-1 and TRBJ1-2; TCRdb reports TRBD1, a call that lacks DNA to check it against. Germline loops: CDR1 SGHRS, CDR2 YFSETQ. CDR3 length: 14 residues. CDR3 protein: CASSANRGQDGYTF.

The chain employs TRBV6-5 and TRBJ1-5. The CDR3 runs 14 residues. CDR1 and CDR2 (germline): MNHEY, SVGAGI. The CDR3 is CASSYLGSNQPQHF.